This paragraph covers one T cell receptor (beta chain) sequence. This receptor's antigen is unknown. Nothing much larger sits one base from this clone, and base qualities are not available. TCRbeta CDR3 regions were amplified from genomic DNA by means of the immunoSEQ Assay, a bias-controlled multiplex PCR. In the original analysis: The number of nucleated cells in each sample was estimated by amplification of reference gene primers within the assay. To quantify the absolute abundance of each unique TCRbeta CDR3 rearrangement, sequence reads were collapsed and filtered. For each sample, productive Simpson clonality was calculated as the square root of Simpson's diversity index over productive rearrangements. As stored in TCRdb, this immuneACCESS dataset retains in-frame rearrangements with V and J assigned. A fraction of the clones does not appear; measured against another copy, unresolved V genes explain less than half of the discrepancy, and the remainder lacks a known reason. For V, J and clone size, that table is used; D and trimming come from the DNA. Within this sample are roughly 250,000 clones, with about 91% of them counted one time only. The top ten constitute 2.5% to 3% of the sample.

Enrolling through a virtual design, the prospective study's participants ranged in age from roughly 18 to 95 years and lived across 20 to 30 United States geographic areas. Cohort assignment in the prospective study relied on participant-reported clinical history from a screening survey and a study questionnaire. In the prospective study, whole blood, serum and a nasopharyngeal or oropharyngeal swab were collected from each participant by mobile phlebotomists. Over a 2-month period, participants in the prospective study had the option of providing additional blood draws and questionnaires. Before DNA extraction, prospective study blood samples were shipped either frozen or at room temperature. The record originates from a study of blood T cell repertoires in COVID-19 (dated by TCRdb to the early 2020s). Regarding the research as a whole: Samples covering the acute and convalescent phases of COVID-19 were provided by collaborators in the United States, Italy and Spain. The repertoires were released in a freely available public database meant as a resource for research on the immune response to SARS-CoV-2. Samples were obtained from the ongoing ImmuneRACE study (first 160 participants) and from 950 to 1,500 subjects provided by 6 global collaborators. Where HLA class I and class II types were available, the types were taken from metadata supplied by the sample provider, not from assay-based typing. Nearly every sample came with metadata listing a de-identified subject ID, COVID-19 status, age in years and sex. The dataset comprised deeply sampled blood TCRbeta repertoires from subjects exposed to, actively infected with, or recovered from COVID-19. The material from the prospective study consisted of cDNA or gDNA derived from T cells, B-cell-depleted T cells, or PBMCs.

CDR1 LGHNT and CDR2 FRNRAP are derived from the germline V gene. The V end loses 2 bases and the J end loses 2 bases, and a stretch of 7 bases separates them. Taken from cysteine to phenylalanine, the CDR3 has 13 residues. The DNA shown is the 39-base CDR3, in frame from base 1. Results and caveats for the whole study, not just this receptor: How much clinical and demographic metadata was included differed by source and by participant, and the metadata was provided uncurated.

The sample comprised PBMCs or T cells enriched from blood (not recorded which). Recombination connected TRBV12-5 to TRBJ2-7; the D gene identity is not certain. This TCR derives from a woman aged 25 to 39 with acute COVID-19. The CDR3 sequence is CASGLPPAYEQYF. In nucleotides, the sequence is TGTGCTAGTGGTTTGCCTCCCGCCTACGAGCAGTACTTC.